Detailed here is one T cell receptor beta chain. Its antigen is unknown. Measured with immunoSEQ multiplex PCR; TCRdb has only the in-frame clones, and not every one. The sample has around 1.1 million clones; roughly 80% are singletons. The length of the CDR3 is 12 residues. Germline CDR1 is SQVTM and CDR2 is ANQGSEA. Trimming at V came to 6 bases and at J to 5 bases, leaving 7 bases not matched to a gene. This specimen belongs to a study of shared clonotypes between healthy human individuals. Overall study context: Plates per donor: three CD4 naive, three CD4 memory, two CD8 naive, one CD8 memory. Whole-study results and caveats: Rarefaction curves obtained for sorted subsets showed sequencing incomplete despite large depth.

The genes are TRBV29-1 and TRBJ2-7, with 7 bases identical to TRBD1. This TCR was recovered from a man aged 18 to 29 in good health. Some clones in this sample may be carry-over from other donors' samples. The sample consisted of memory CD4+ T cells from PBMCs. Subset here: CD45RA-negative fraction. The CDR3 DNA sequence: TGCAGCGTCGGGACAGTTACGGACGAGCAGTACTTC. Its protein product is CSVGTVTDEQYF.